These 13 T cell receptor beta chains were sequenced from one sample in a study of T cell repertoires in cytomegalovirus infection. No cognate antigen is known for these TCRs. TCRdb re-analysed the reads in MiXCR, keeping a single row per CDR3 protein. This sample has around 770,000 distinct CDR3 sequences; roughly 28% occur once, and the top ten carry around 14%. The source material was cultured CD8+ T cells from PBMCs, sampled from culture after CMV antigen stimulation. The receptor set was obtained from a human donor in good health (CMV status not recorded). Some clones in this sample may be carry-over from other donors' samples.

The rearrangement uses TRBV7-6 and TRBJ2-2; 9 nucleotides match TRBD1. The CDR3 length is 16 residues. V trimming: 5 bases; J trimming: 7 bases; junction bases outside the gene matches: 11. Germline CDR1 SGHVS, CDR2 FNYEAQ. The DNA for the CDR3 is TGTGCCAGCAGCACACCCCCGGGACAGGGAATCGGGGAGCTGTTTTTT. Translating gives CASSTPPGQGIGELFF.

The V call is TRBV7-3, the J call TRBJ2-5; tentatively, D is TRBD1 (6 bases). Per germline, CDR1 SGHTA and CDR2 FQGTGA. Trimming stripped 5 bases from V and 4 bases from J, with 14 bases between. The CDR3 is 14 amino acids. The CDR3 region is CASSRLPGAETQYF. The CDR3 DNA sequence: TGTGCCAGCAGCCGTCTCCCAGGGGCAGAGACCCAGTACTTC.

This clonotype appeared many times. The chain couples TRBV7-3 to TRBJ2-5; the match to TRBD2 covers 9 bases. The ends lost 5 bases at V and 5 bases at J; junction bases unmatched: 9. CDR3 length: 15 residues. CDR1 SGHTA and CDR2 FQGTGA come from the germline V gene. The CDR3 spells CASSPSGGRGETQYF. CDR3 nucleotides: TGTGCCAGCAGCCCAAGCGGGGGGCGCGGGGAGACCCAGTACTTC.

This clonotype showed up many times. The rearrangement links TRBV7-2 to TRBJ2-5; possibly TRBD2 for D (5 bases). V shed 5 bases and J shed 1 base, with 11 bases lying between them. CDR3 size: 14 residues. Per the germline V gene, CDR1 is SGHTA and CDR2 is FQGNSA. In nucleotides, the CDR3 is TGTGCCAGCAGCCCTAGCTATCTCCAAGAGACCCAGTACTTC. Its protein is CASSPSYLQETQYF. The whole variable domain, remainder taken from reference TRBV7-2 and TRBJ2-5, is GAGVSQSPSNKVTEKGKDVELRCDPISGHTALYWYRQSLGQGLEFLIYFQGNSAPDKSGLPSDRFSAERTGGSVSTLTIQRTQQEDSAVYLCASSPSYLQETQYFGPGTRLLVL.

The V call is TRBV7-6, the J call TRBJ2-3; tentative D call: TRBD1 (5 bases). The CDR3 loop spans 17 amino acids. The V end lost 3 bases, the J end lost 0 bases, and 16 bases lay between the germline ends. CDR1 is SGHVS, CDR2 FNYEAQ, per germline. CDR3 nucleotide sequence: TGTGCCAGCAGCTTGACAGAGAAACTTTTTAGCACAGATACGCAGTATTTT. It encodes CASSLTEKLFSTDTQYF.

As regards this clonotype: The junction shows a germline mismatch at one end, possibly a read error. This rearrangement joins TRBV11-2 to TRBJ1-2; 12 bases are shared with TRBD1. Per germline, CDR1 SGHAT and CDR2 FQNNGV. The CDR3 totals 14 residues. The CDR3 spells CASSLDLGGTGGPF. The CDR3 DNA is TGTGCCAGCAGCTTAGATCTGGGAGGGACAGGGGGCCCCTTC.

The CDR3 spells CASSYDRGSYEQYV. The CDR3 region has the DNA TGTGCCAGCAGTTACGATCGGGGTTCCTACGAGCAGTACGTC. The rearrangement links TRBV6-6 to TRBJ2-7, with a weak D call TRBD2 (5 bases). V lost 2 bases, J lost 1 base, and 9 bases lay in between. The CDR3 has 14 amino acids. Germline CDR1 MNHNY, CDR2 SVGAGI (reference sequence).

V usage is TRBV5-1 and J usage is TRBJ1-1, with no clear D. The CDR3 has 14 residues. The germline V gene has CDR1 SGHRS and CDR2 YFSETQ. V was cut by 5 bases and J by 6 bases, with 17 bases left in between. CDR3 sequence: CASSFRTPGPEAFF. CDR3 in DNA: TGCGCCAGCAGTTTCCGGACGCCCGGCCCTGAAGCTTTCTTT.

This clonotype was observed a few times. The chain carries TRBV12-3 or TRBV12-4 and TRBJ2-1; tentatively, D is TRBD1 (5 bases). V shed 6 bases and J shed 5 bases, with 11 bases lying between them. This CDR3 has 13 residues. This CDR3 is CASSLRTHNEQFF. The CDR3 nucleotides read TGTGCCAGCAGCCTAAGGACACACAATGAGCAGTTCTTC.

V and J are TRBV5-1 and TRBJ2-1; D perhaps matches TRBD1 (6 bases). Germline-derived CDR1 and CDR2 are SGHRS and YFSETQ. The CDR3 totals 13 residues. The V and J ends lost 9 bases and 7 bases respectively, with 17 bases between them. CDR3 region: CATQGSNQNEQFF. The CDR3 DNA reads as TGCGCCACCCAGGGGTCTAACCAGAATGAGCAGTTCTTC. The full variable domain, completed using reference TRBV5-1 and TRBJ2-1, is KAGVTQTPRYLIKTRGQQVTLSCSPISGHRSVSWYQQTPGQGLQFLFEYFSETQRNKGNFPGRFSGRQFSNSRSEMNVSTLELGDSALYLCATQGSNQNEQFFGPGTRLTVL.

This clonotype was counted ten times or more. The V and J genes are TRBV12-5 and TRBJ2-2; TRBD1 agrees at 9 bases. Germline V gives CDR1 LGHNT, CDR2 FRNRAP. This CDR3 is built from 17 residues. Trimming cost V 2 bases and J 2 bases; bases outside gene matches: 6. The DNA for the CDR3 is TGTGCTAGTGGTTTGACCTGGACAGGGGATAACACCGGGGAGCTGTTTTTT. Residues: CASGLTWTGDNTGELFF.

The rearrangement links TRBV7-6 to TRBJ1-4, with 9 bases that match TRBD1. This CDR3 spans 14 amino acids. Trimming at V came to 4 bases and at J to 8 bases, leaving 5 bases not matched to a gene. The germline V gene encodes CDR1 SGHVS and CDR2 FNYEAQ. DNA of the CDR3: TGTGCCAGCAGCTACAGGGGGCTGGAGGAAAAACTGTTTTTT. Amino acids: CASSYRGLEEKLFF.

The chain combines TRBV4-2 with TRBJ1-2, with D unresolved. There are 14 residues in the CDR3. Germline lookup yields CDR1 LGHNA and CDR2 YNFKEQ. The V end was cut by 3 bases, the J end by 2 bases, with 10 bases between. CDR3 residues: CASSQPKINYGYTF. The CDR3, as DNA: TGTGCCAGCAGCCAGCCTAAGATCAACTATGGCTACACCTTC.